This TCR beta chain was captured by sequencing in a study of cytomegalovirus exposure and HLA in healthy donors. Separate from the 666-subject first cohort, the approximately 120-subject validation cohort was the one that the donors belonged to. The CDR3 totals 13 residues. Deletions cut 5 bases from V and 4 bases from J, with 11 bases between. Germline values: CDR1 SQVTM, CDR2 ANQGSEA. Assay used: immunoSEQ multiplex PCR; TCRdb lists only in-frame clones, some missing. The data contain about 200,000 clones, 88% of them singletons. Whole-study findings and limits: With high specificity and sensitivity, the classifier reportedly diagnosed cytomegalovirus status. That first-cohort TCR clusters tended to co-occur in the 95 to 150 validation repertoires was found in a later analysis.

With regard to this clone: Its target is unknown.

The sequenced sample consisted of PBMCs. The rearrangement joins TRBV29-1 to TRBJ2-2, with D possibly TRBD2 on 5 matching bases. The source of this sequence is a woman aged 18-35 years in good health and CMV-seronegative. In DNA form, the CDR3 reads TGCAGCGTTTGGGAGTATGGCACCGGGGAGCTGTTTTTT. This codes for CSVWEYGTGELFF.